This T cell receptor beta chain was identified during a study of Graves' ophthalmopathy and Graves' hyperthyroidism. TCR beta CDR3 amplification used RNA transcripts. An opening RT-PCR round employed HTBI primers and preceded a second-round multiplex PCR. TCRdb fed the multiplex PCR reads into MiXCR, producing one record per CDR3 protein. The sample has around 1,000,000 distinct CDR3 sequences, around a third seen once. The CDR3 extends over 16 amino acids. Losses at the gene ends were 6 bases for V and 4 bases for J; bases not matched to a gene: 6. Establishment of the diagnosis relied upon clinical symptoms, serum thyroxine, TRAb, thyroid ultrasound and orbital computed tomography.

The rearrangement links TRBV12-3 or TRBV12-4 to TRBJ2-5; 15 bases map to TRBD2. The sample was peripheral blood or thyroid tissue (not recorded which). This clonotype was obtained from an adult man with Graves' hyperthyroidism. CDR3 in amino acids: CASSQTGLAGGETQYF. For the CDR3, the DNA is TGTGCCAGCAGCCAGACGGGACTAGCGGGAGGAGAGACCCAGTACTTC.